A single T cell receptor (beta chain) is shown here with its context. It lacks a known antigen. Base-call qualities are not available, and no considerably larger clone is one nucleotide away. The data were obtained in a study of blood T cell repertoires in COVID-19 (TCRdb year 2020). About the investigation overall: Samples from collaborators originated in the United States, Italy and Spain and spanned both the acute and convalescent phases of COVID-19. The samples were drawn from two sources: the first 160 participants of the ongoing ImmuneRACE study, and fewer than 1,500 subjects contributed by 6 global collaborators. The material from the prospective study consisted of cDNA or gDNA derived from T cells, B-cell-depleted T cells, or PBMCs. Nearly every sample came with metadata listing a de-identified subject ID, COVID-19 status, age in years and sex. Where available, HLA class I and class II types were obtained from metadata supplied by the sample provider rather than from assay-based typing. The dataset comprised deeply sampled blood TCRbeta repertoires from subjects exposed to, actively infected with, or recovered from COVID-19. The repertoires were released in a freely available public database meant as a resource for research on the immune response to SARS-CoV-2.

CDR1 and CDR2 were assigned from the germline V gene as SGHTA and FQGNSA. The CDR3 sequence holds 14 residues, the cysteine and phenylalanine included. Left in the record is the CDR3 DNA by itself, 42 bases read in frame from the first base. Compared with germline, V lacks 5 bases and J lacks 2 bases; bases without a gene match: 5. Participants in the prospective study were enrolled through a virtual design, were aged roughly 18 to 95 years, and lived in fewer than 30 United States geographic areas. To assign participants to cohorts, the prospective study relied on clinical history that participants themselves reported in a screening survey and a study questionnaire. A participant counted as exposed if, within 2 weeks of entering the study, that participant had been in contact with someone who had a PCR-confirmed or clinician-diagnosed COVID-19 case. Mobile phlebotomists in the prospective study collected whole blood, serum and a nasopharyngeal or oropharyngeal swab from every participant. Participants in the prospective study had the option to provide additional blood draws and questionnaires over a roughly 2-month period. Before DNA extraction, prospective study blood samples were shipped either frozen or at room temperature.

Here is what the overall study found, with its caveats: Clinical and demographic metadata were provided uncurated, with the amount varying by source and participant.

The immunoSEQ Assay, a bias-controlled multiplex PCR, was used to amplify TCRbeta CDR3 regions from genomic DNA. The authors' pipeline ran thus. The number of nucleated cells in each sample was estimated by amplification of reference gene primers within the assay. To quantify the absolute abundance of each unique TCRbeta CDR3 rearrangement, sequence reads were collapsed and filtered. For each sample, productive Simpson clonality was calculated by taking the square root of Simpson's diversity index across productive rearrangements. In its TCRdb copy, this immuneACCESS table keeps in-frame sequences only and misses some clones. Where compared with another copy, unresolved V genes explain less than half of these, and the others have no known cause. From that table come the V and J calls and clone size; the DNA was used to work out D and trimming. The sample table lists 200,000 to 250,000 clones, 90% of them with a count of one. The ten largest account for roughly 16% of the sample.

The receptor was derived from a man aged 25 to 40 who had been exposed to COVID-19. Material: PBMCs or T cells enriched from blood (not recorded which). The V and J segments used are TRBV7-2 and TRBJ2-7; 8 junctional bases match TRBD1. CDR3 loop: CASSAGQGTYEQYF. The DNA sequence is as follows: TGTGCCAGCAGCGCAGGACAGGGAACCTACGAGCAGTACTTC. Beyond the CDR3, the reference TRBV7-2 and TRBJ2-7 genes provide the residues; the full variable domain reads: GAGVSQSPSNKVTEKGKDVELRCDPISGHTALYWYRQSLGQGLEFLIYFQGNSAPDKSGLPSDRFSAERTGGSVSTLTIQRTQQEDSAVYLCASSAGQGTYEQYFGPGTRLTVT.